Shown below are 9 T cell receptor beta chains from a single sample sequenced in a study of T-cell memory formation after mild COVID-19. TCRdb processed the 5' RACE reads anew with MiXCR; each CDR3 protein has one entry. The data hold about 400,000 distinct CDR3 sequences, with roughly 14% observed a single time. Specimen: PBMCs or a T cell subset sorted from them (not recorded which). All receptors derive from a man younger than 30 who had mild COVID-19 (a few samples of this study predate the infection). Cell type and time point are not known.

V usage is TRBV6-5 and J usage is TRBJ2-7; D possibly corresponds to TRBD2 (6 bases). Trimming shortened V by 3 bases and J by 1 base, and 10 bases separated the two germline ends. There are 14 residues in the CDR3. CDR1 and CDR2 from the germline V gene are MNHEY and SVGAGI. CDR3: CASSYAGLSYEQYF. For the CDR3, the DNA is TGTGCCAGCAGTTATGCGGGACTTTCCTACGAGCAGTACTTC.

The rearrangement links TRBV20-1 to TRBJ1-5; TRBD1 matches 7 bases. This CDR3 has 14 residues. V was pared by 2 bases and J by 6 bases, with 7 bases of the junction left unmatched. Germline CDR1 is DFQATT and CDR2 is SNEGSKA (reference sequence). CDR3 DNA sequence: TGCAGTGCTAGATCTACAGGGGTGGGTCAGCCCCAGCATTTT. As protein: CSARSTGVGQPQHF.

The rearrangement joins TRBV19 to TRBJ2-5, with D possibly matching TRBD1 (5 bases). This CDR3 contains 16 residues. V was pared by 8 bases and J by 3 bases, with 22 bases between. Germline CDR1 LNHDA, CDR2 SQIVND (reference sequence). CDR3 nucleotides: TGTGCCAGTTTCCAGGGTGTTGAGGCATCGAAAGAGACCCAGTACTTC. Its translation is CASFQGVEASKETQYF.

The J gene is TRBJ2-7, the V gene TRBV10-3; D is perhaps TRBD2 (7 bases). V gave up 6 bases and J gave up 6 bases, with 21 bases separating them. The length of the CDR3 is 15 residues. Germline values: CDR1 ENHRY, CDR2 SYGVKD. CDR3 sequence (DNA): TGTGCCATCAGCCCTGCCGGGGGGCGCCAGGGCGAGCAGTACGTC. Its translation is CAISPAGGRQGEQYV.

J is TRBJ1-3 and V is TRBV7-9, with 12 bases that match TRBD1. With 5 bases clipped from V and 1 base from J, the junction kept 9 bases outside the gene matches. Germline values: CDR1 SEHNR, CDR2 FQNEAQ (reference sequence). This CDR3 contains 18 residues. The CDR3 loop reads CASSPSMGQGASGNTIYF. CDR3 nucleotide sequence: TGTGCCAGCAGCCCCAGTATGGGACAGGGGGCGTCTGGAAACACCATATATTTT.

This clonotype was counted many times. The V and J genes are TRBV6-1 and TRBJ1-2; D is perhaps TRBD1 (6 bases). The germline V gene encodes CDR1 MNHNS and CDR2 SASEGT. V was cut by 6 bases and J by 4 bases, with 15 bases left in between. CDR3 size: 14 residues. The CDR3 reads CASRERPGAYGYTF. CDR3 DNA: TGTGCCAGCAGGGAACGGCCGGGGGCCTATGGCTACACCTTC.

This clonotype was counted a few times. The rearrangement links TRBV10-3 to TRBJ1-1; D is ambiguous. V lost 4 bases and J 1 base, leaving 7 bases between the germline ends. The V gene's germline CDR1 is ENHRY and CDR2 SYGVKD. The CDR3 spans 13 residues. The CDR3 nucleotides read TGTGCCATCAGTGCCGTAGCGAACACTGAAGCTTTCTTT. This translates into CAISAVANTEAFF.

The gene calls are TRBV24-1 and TRBJ2-2; D is unresolved. This CDR3 contains 15 residues. CDR1 and CDR2 (germline): KGHDR, SFDVKD. V dropped 7 bases and J dropped 1 base, with 12 bases sitting between them. The CDR3: CATRPQKGNTGELFF. The DNA for the CDR3 is TGTGCCACCAGACCCCAAAAGGGGAACACCGGGGAGCTGTTTTTT.

CDR3 DNA: TGTGCCAGCAGCTTAGAATGGACAGACCCGAACACCGGGGAGCTGTTTTTT. Encoded protein: CASSLEWTDPNTGELFF. The chain carries TRBV7-9 and TRBJ2-2, with a possible D match to TRBD1 (6 bases). Trimming left V 1 base short and J 0 bases short, with 12 bases between. The V gene's germline CDR1 is SEHNR and CDR2 FQNEAQ (reference sequence). This CDR3 comprises 17 residues.